The clone carrying this T cell receptor beta chain has just a few counts. Antigen: not known. The data belong to a study of vaccination and CD4 T cells after COVID-19. Study-level results: Recorded median SARS-CoV-2-reactive clonotype numbers increased from approximately 21 to 40 without reaching significance.

An Oncomine TCR Beta short-read assay was used to sequence the DNA from cultured CD4+ T cells. Extraction of genomic DNA was performed on cultured CD4+ T cells. Each CDR3 protein is one row after TCRdb ran MiXCR on the PCR reads. The sample has tens of thousands of distinct CDR3 sequences, 30% to 35% seen once. CDR3 size: 15 residues. Germline CDR1 is SEHNR and CDR2 is FQNEAQ (reference sequence). V was clipped by 3 bases and J by 2 bases; unmatched bases: 5. Documented time point: late sampling 161 to 241 days after vaccination in three convalescent patients. Described treatment: roughly 11-day PBMC culture with coronavirus spike peptide pools or control peptides (ViraFEST assay). The authors replaced half the medium with fresh IL-2 medium on days 3 and 7. Having spent 10 days in culture, CD4+ T cells were then isolated by negative selection.

This clonotype was sampled from a human donor who had recovered from COVID-19. The material sequenced was CD4+ T cells from blood, cultured in vitro, taken about 7 months after SARS-CoV-2 vaccination. The chain combines TRBV7-9 with TRBJ2-5; TRBD2 agrees at 8 bases. The CDR3 DNA reads TGTGCCAGCAGCTTTCGGGGGGGCCAGCAAGAGACCCAGTACTTC. Protein sequence: CASSFRGGQQETQYF.